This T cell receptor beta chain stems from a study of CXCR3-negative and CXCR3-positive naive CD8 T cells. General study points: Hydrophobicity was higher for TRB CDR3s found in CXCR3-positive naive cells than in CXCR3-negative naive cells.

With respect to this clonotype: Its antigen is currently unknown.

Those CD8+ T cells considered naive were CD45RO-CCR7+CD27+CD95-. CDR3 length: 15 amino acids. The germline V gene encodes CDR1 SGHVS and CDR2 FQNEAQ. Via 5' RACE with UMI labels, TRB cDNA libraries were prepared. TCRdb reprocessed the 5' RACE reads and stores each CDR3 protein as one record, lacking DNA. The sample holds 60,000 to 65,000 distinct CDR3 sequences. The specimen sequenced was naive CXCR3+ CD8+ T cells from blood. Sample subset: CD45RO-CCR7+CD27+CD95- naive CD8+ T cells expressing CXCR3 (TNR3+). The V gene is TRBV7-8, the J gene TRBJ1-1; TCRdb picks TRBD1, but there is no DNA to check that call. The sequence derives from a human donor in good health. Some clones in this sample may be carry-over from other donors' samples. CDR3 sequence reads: CASSVITGGGTEAFF.